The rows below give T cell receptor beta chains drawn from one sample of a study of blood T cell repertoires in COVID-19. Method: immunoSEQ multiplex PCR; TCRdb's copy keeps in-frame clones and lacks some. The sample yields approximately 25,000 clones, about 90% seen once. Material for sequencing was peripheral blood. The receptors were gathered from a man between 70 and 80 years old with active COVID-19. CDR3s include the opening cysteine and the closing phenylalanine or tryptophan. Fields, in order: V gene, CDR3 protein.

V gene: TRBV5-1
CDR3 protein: CASSLARGDPYNEQFF

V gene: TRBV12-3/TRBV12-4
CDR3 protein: CASSRGLGYEQFF

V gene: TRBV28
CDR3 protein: CASRGTGRLNYGYTF

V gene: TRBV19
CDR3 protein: CASIQGATSGAYEQYF

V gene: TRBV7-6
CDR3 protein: CASSPLGGGNQPQHF

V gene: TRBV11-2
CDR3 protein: CASSTTMGYTF

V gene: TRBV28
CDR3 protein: CASSTAYEQYF

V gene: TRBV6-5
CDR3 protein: CASSSSGLSYNEQFF

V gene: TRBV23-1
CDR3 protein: CASSQRTGPLDEQYF

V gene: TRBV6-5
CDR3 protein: CASSYDRGPETQYF

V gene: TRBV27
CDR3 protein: CASKGQFPLGGANVLTF

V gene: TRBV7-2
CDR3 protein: CASSLGRWDYGYTF

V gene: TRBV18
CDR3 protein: CASSRFGREALSYEQYF

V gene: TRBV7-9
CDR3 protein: CASSPGGLAGIAGELFF

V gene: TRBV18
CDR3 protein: CASSPNAGQGGPQHF

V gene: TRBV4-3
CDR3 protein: CASSQGTLSTDTQYF

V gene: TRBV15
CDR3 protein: CATSRDGRQVYNQPQHF

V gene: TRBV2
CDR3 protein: CASSQQGFSGNTIYF

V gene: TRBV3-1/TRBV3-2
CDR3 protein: CASSLGLASLNEQFF